The entry below gives a single T cell receptor (beta chain) sequence along with its context. CDR1 and CDR2 (germline): GTSNPN, SVGIG (reference sequence). CDR3 size: 13 residues. V gave up 8 bases and J gave up 0 bases, with 11 bases separating them. This record comes from a study of cytomegalovirus exposure and HLA in healthy donors. Primers included in the PCR were 60 Vbeta and 13 Jbeta primers. Assay: immunoSEQ multiplex PCR; the TCRdb copy retains only in-frame clones and omits some. The table lists 150,000 to 200,000 clones, around 76% of them singletons, with 1.5% to 1.9% in the top ten. Sequencing was performed on PBMCs. The origin of this receptor is a man aged 35-49 years in good health and CMV-seronegative. The rearrangement links TRBV30 to TRBJ1-3; unclear D gene. In nucleotides, the CDR3 is TGTGCCACCCGCCGGGACTCTGGAAACACCATATATTTT. This gives the protein CATRRDSGNTIYF.